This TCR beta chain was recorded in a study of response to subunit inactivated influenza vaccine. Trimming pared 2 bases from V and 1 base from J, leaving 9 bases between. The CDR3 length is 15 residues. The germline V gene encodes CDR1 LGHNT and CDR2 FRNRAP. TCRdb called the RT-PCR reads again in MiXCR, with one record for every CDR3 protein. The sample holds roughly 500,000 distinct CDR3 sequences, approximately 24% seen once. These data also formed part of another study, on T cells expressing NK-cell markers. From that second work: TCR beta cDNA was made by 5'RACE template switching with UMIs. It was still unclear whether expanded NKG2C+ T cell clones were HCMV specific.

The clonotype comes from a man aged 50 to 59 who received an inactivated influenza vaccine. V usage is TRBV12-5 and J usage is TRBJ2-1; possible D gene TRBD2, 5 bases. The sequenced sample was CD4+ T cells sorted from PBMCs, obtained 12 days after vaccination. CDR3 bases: TGTGCTAGTGGTTTGTCACGGACTTCCTACAATGAGCAGTTCTTC. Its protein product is CASGLSRTSYNEQFF.